What follows are 11 T cell receptor beta chains derived from one specimen sequenced in a study of T cell responses to AZD1222 COVID-19 vaccine. TCRdb's copy holds only in-frame clones and misses some; the assay was immunoSEQ multiplex PCR. The table has around 130,000 clones, 86% seen once; the top ten hold about 2.9%. This specimen consisted of peripheral blood, obtained 28 days after the second AZD1222 dose. These receptors were taken from an adult who received the AZD1222 COVID-19 vaccine.

The CDR3 coding sequence is TGTGCCAGCAGCTTGGGACTAGCGGGCAATGAGCAGTTCTTC. Residues: CASSLGLAGNEQFF. The chain has TRBV7-3 and TRBJ2-1, with TRBD2 matching over 12 bases. The CDR3 is made up of 14 amino acids. J was trimmed by 6 bases and V by 3 bases; bases with no gene match: 0. Per the germline V gene, CDR1 is SGHTA and CDR2 is FQGTGA.

The rearrangement links TRBV6-5 to TRBJ1-1, with 7 bases that match TRBD1. This CDR3 has 14 amino acids. J gave up 5 bases and V 5 bases, and 8 bases lay outside the gene matches. Germline lookup yields CDR1 MNHEY and CDR2 SVGAGI. The CDR3: CASSRQGAGTEAFF. Written as DNA, the CDR3 is TGTGCCAGCAGTCGACAGGGAGCGGGAACTGAAGCTTTCTTT.

This chain joins TRBV4-3 and TRBJ1-5; D is unclear. The CDR3 has 15 amino acids. V lost 4 bases and J 5 bases, leaving 15 bases between the germline ends. Germline V lookup: CDR1 LGHNA, CDR2 YSLEER. The CDR3 here is CASSPPGPTYQPQHF. CDR3 DNA: TGCGCCAGCAGCCCTCCCGGGCCCACGTATCAGCCCCAGCATTTT.

The count of this clone is one. The chain uses TRBV7-2 and TRBJ2-5, with D possibly matching TRBD2 (7 bases). V dropped 7 bases and J dropped 5 bases, with 11 bases sitting between them. The CDR3 has 12 residues. Germline V gene lookup returns CDR1 SGHTA and CDR2 FQGNSA. The chain's CDR3 is CASMGGPETQYF. The CDR3 nucleotides read TGTGCCAGCATGGGGGGGCCTGAGACCCAGTACTTC.

Here the CDR3 reads CASSWGTLETNEQFF. The DNA for the CDR3 is TGTGCCAGCAGTTGGGGGACCTTAGAGACGAATGAGCAGTTCTTC. The rearrangement joins TRBV27 to TRBJ2-1; D could derive from TRBD1 or TRBD2 (5 bases each). V gave up 4 bases and J gave up 7 bases, with 17 bases separating them. This CDR3 is built from 15 residues. The germline V gene encodes CDR1 MNHEY and CDR2 SMNVEV (reference sequence).

The gene calls are TRBV19 and TRBJ2-1; 9 bases agree with TRBD1. In germline, CDR1 is LNHDA, CDR2 SQIVND (reference sequence). The CDR3 runs to 17 residues. With V trimmed by 0 bases and J by 4 bases, 7 bases remained unmatched. Here the CDR3 reads CASSIDVGTGTYNEQFF. CDR3 DNA sequence: TGTGCCAGTAGTATAGACGTTGGGACAGGGACGTACAATGAGCAGTTCTTC.

V usage is TRBV7-6 and J usage is TRBJ2-1, with TRBD2 matching 15 bases. Germline loops: CDR1 SGHVS, CDR2 FNYEAQ. The junction had 11 bases not matched to a gene; V was cut back by 4 bases and J by 7 bases. The CDR3 spans 18 residues. This CDR3 is CASSSVGLAGGRGNEQFF. CDR3 DNA: TGTGCCAGCAGCTCAGTAGGACTAGCGGGGGGGCGAGGGAATGAGCAGTTCTTC.

The rearrangement joins TRBV7-2 to TRBJ2-7; TRBD1 matches 7 bases. Germline V gene sequence: CDR1 SGHTA, CDR2 FQGNSA. CDR3 length: 12 residues. J gave up 2 bases and V 7 bases, and 2 bases lay outside the gene matches. CDR3 sequence reads: CASIDRAYEQYF. The CDR3 nucleotides read TGTGCCAGCATCGACAGGGCCTACGAGCAGTACTTC.

The chain couples TRBV2 to TRBJ2-1; 10 bases line up with TRBD2. The CDR3 runs to 17 residues. Looked up from germline, CDR1 is SNHLY and CDR2 is FYNNEI. V lost 1 base to trimming and J lost 8 bases; unmatched junction nucleotides: 11. CDR3 in DNA: TGTGCCAGCAGTGAAGGGGTCGAGCGGGGGGGCCTGGATGAGCAGTTCTTC. As protein: CASSEGVERGGLDEQFF.

This chain connects TRBV6-6 to TRBJ1-4; D ambiguous. CDR3 length: 15 residues. Germline V gene lookup returns CDR1 MNHNY and CDR2 SVGAGI (reference sequence). Trimming cost V 0 bases and J 7 bases, with 12 bases left between them. CDR3 region: CASSYSSISGEKLFF. CDR3 bases: TGTGCCAGCAGTTACTCGTCCATAAGCGGTGAAAAACTGTTTTTT.

The CDR3 spells CAWSGELFSGNTIYF. CDR3 nucleotide sequence: TGTGCCTGGAGTGGTGAGCTATTCTCTGGAAACACCATATATTTT. This chain links TRBV30 with TRBJ1-3; D is unresolved. The CDR3 length is 15 residues. The germline CDR1 and CDR2 sequences are GTSNPN and SVGIG (reference sequence). The V end was cut by 1 base, the J end by 0 bases, with 10 bases between.